This is a list of T cell receptor beta chains from one sample in a study of blood T cell repertoires in COVID-19. Data came from immunoSEQ multiplex PCR; TCRdb stores just in-frame clones and leaves some out. Of hundreds of thousands of clones in the sample, approximately 86% are singletons; the top ten hold 6.5% to 8.5%. The sample consisted of PBMCs or T cells enriched from blood (not recorded which). The receptors stem from a woman aged 55 to 70 who had recovered from COVID-19. Each CDR3 is given with its conserved first and last residue. The order of the fields is J gene, V gene, clone size, D gene, CDR3 DNA, CDR3 protein. D genes are given only for firm matches. Rows may omit the clone size; those that give it use once, few, many or a size class.

>TRBJ1-4|TRBV12-5|NA|TRBD1
TGTGCTAGTGGTCTCGGACAGGGGTCACGGAATGAAAAACTGTTTTTT
CASGLGQGSRNEKLFF
>TRBJ1-2|TRBV5-5|NA|TRBD1
TGTGCCAGCAGCCCCCGCAGGGGGGATGGCTACACCTTC
CASSPRRGDGYTF
>TRBJ1-1|TRBV18|NA|NA
TGTGCCAGCTCACCCCTCCGGGGGAACACTGAAGCTTTCTTT
CASSPLRGNTEAFF
>TRBJ1-2|TRBV19|NA|TRBD1
TGTGCCAGTAGCCGCCTGAAAGGACAGGGTATCATCTATGGCTACACCTTC
CASSRLKGQGIIYGYTF
>TRBJ1-6|TRBV4-1|NA|NA
TGCGCCAGCAGCCAATGGAGAGACGCTAATAATTCACCCCTCCACTTT
CASSQWRDANNSPLHF
>TRBJ1-6|TRBV6-5|NA|TRBD1
TGTGCCAGCAGTTCCCCAGGGGGCTATAATTCACCCCTCCACTTT
CASSSPGGYNSPLHF
>TRBJ2-6|TRBV30|NA|NA
TGTGCCTGGAGTGGCACAGTTAGCTCTGGGGCCAACGTCCTGACTTTC
CAWSGTVSSGANVLTF
>TRBJ2-1|TRBV4-1|many|TRBD1
TGCGCCAGCAGCCAAGTCGGGACAGTTTACAATGAGCAGTTCTTC
CASSQVGTVYNEQFF
>TRBJ2-7|TRBV27|NA|TRBD1
TGTGCCAGCAGCCTCAGGGGGTTAGGCTCCTACGAGCAGTACTTC
CASSLRGLGSYEQYF
>TRBJ2-1|TRBV5-4|NA|NA
TGTGCCAGCAGAGGGGGCGGGGGGCAGTTCAATGAGCAGTTCTTC
CASRGGGGQFNEQFF
>TRBJ2-7|TRBV5-1|few|NA
TGCGCCAGCAGCTTGGTAGCTAACGAGCAGTACTTC
CASSLVANEQYF
>TRBJ2-2|TRBV10-3|NA|TRBD2
TGTGCCATCAGTGCCCTAGCGGGGGCGGTCGGGGAGCTGTTTTTT
CAISALAGAVGELFF
>TRBJ1-2|TRBV9|NA|NA
TGTGCCAGCAGCGTAGCTCAGGGTAGGAATGGCTACACCTTC
CASSVAQGRNGYTF
>TRBJ1-1|TRBV5-6|NA|TRBD1
TGTGCCAGCAGCCGACCGGGACAGGGTTACACTGAAGCTTTCTTT
CASSRPGQGYTEAFF
>TRBJ2-3|TRBV7-9|NA|NA
TGTGCCAGCAGCCCAAACACAGATACGCAGTATTTT
CASSPNTDTQYF
>TRBJ1-1|TRBV2|once|NA
TGTGCCAGCATGGAGGTCACGGACACTGAAGCTTTCTTT
CASMEVTDTEAFF
>TRBJ2-5|TRBV29-1|NA|TRBD2
TGCAGCGGTGGACTAGCGGGGGAGACCCAGTACTTC
CSGGLAGETQYF
>TRBJ1-2|TRBV6-5|NA|NA
TGTGCCAGCAGTACGGGACGGGAGTACTATGGCTACACCTTC
CASSTGREYYGYTF
>TRBJ2-7|TRBV5-1|NA|TRBD1
TGCGCCAGCAGCCGGGGACAGGAAACCTACGAGCAGTACTTC
CASSRGQETYEQYF
>TRBJ1-3|TRBV5-1|NA|NA
TGCGCCAGCAGCTTGGGGCCTGGAAACACCATATATTTT
CASSLGPGNTIYF
>TRBJ2-6|TRBV7-9|NA|NA
TGTGCCAGCAGCTTAGCAGTACAGTCTGGGGCCAACGTCCTGACTTTC
CASSLAVQSGANVLTF
>TRBJ2-2|TRBV5-1|NA|TRBD2
TGCGCCAGCAGCGACCCCCATAGCGGGGGGTACACCGGGGAGCTGTTTTTT
CASSDPHSGGYTGELFF
>TRBJ2-5|TRBV29-1|NA|TRBD1
TGCAGCGCCGAAGGGGGCATGGGCCAAGAGACCCAGTACTTC
CSAEGGMGQETQYF
>TRBJ2-7|TRBV19|NA|TRBD1
TGTGCCAGTAGTATCTTTGGGGCAGGGGGCGAGCAGTACTTC
CASSIFGAGGEQYF
>TRBJ2-5|TRBV18|NA|NA
TGTGCCAGCTCACTTCATCCAGGGGAAGAGACCCAGTACTTC
CASSLHPGEETQYF
>TRBJ2-2|TRBV6-5|NA|NA
TGTGCCAGCAGTCTACTTGTGGGGCTCACCGGGGAGCTGTTTTTT
CASSLLVGLTGELFF
>TRBJ1-1|TRBV4-2|NA|NA
TGTGCCAGCAGCCAAGAAAGGACATTGGGGTACACTGAAGCTTTCTTT
CASSQERTLGYTEAFF
>TRBJ1-4|TRBV4-2|once|NA
TGTGCCAGCAGCCAAGAAGGGGAACAGAGCATTAATGAAAAACTGTTTTTT
CASSQEGEQSINEKLFF
>TRBJ1-3|TRBV27|NA|TRBD1
TGTGCCAGCAGTTTAACCGGGACAGCTGGAAACACCATATATTTT
CASSLTGTAGNTIYF
>TRBJ1-2|TRBV27|NA|NA
TGTGCCAGCAGTTTATCTAAGAGGATGTATGGCTACACCTTC
CASSLSKRMYGYTF
>TRBJ2-7|TRBV2|once|NA
TGTGCCAGCGGGCCGTACGAGCAGTACTTC
CASGPYEQYF
>TRBJ1-1|TRBV3-1/TRBV3-2|NA|NA
TGTGCCAGCAGCCAAGGTAACAGCCTATATGAAGCTTTCTTT
CASSQGNSLYEAFF
>TRBJ1-2|TRBV18|NA|TRBD1
TGTGCCAGCTCCCCGGATATAGGGGGCTCTGATGGCTACACCTTC
CASSPDIGGSDGYTF
>TRBJ2-5|TRBV5-4|NA|NA
TGTGCCAGCAGCCCCCCTGGGACAACGTGGGTGGAGACCCAGTACTTC
CASSPPGTTWVETQYF
>TRBJ1-6|TRBV3-1/TRBV3-2|NA|NA
TGTGCCAGCAGCAGCGGTTCACCCCTCCACTTT
CASSSGSPLHF
>TRBJ1-1|TRBV7-9|NA|NA
TGTGCCAGCAGCTTAGAGAGGGATGGCACTGAAGCTTTCTTT
CASSLERDGTEAFF
>TRBJ2-1|TRBV7-6|NA|TRBD2
TGTGCCAGCAGCTTTCTGGCTAGCGGGGGCTTAGTGGATGAGCAGTTCTTC
CASSFLASGGLVDEQFF
>TRBJ2-5|TRBV5-1|NA|TRBD1
TGCGCCAGCAGCGGGGGACAGGAGGAGACCCAGTACTTC
CASSGGQEETQYF
>TRBJ1-4|TRBV6-5|NA|NA
TGTGCCAGCAGCGTGACAGGAGGAATCGAAAAACTGTTTTTT
CASSVTGGIEKLFF
>TRBJ1-2|TRBV6-5|NA|NA
TGTGCCAGCAGTTTCGGACAGCCGAACTATGGCTACACCTTC
CASSFGQPNYGYTF
>TRBJ2-5|TRBV7-6|NA|TRBD1
TGTGCCAGCAGCCCCGCAGGGGGCATTCCGGAGACCCAGTACTTC
CASSPAGGIPETQYF
>TRBJ1-4|TRBV18|NA|TRBD1
TGTGCCAGCTCACCTCAAGGACAGGGGAATGAAAAACTGTTTTTT
CASSPQGQGNEKLFF
>TRBJ2-4|TRBV24-1|NA|TRBD1
TGTGCCACCAGTGACTCCACAGGGGCGTCCAAAAACATTCAGTACTTC
CATSDSTGASKNIQYF
>TRBJ1-3|TRBV4-1|few|NA
TGCGCCAGCAGCCAGGGGAGGGCTGTTCTGGGAAACACCATATATTTT
CASSQGRAVLGNTIYF
>TRBJ1-4|TRBV6-5|NA|TRBD1
TGTGCCAGCAGCTGGGACAGGGTCAGTGAAAAACTGTTTTTT
CASSWDRVSEKLFF
>TRBJ1-3|TRBV4-2|NA|TRBD1
TGTGCCAGCAGCCAAGACCTTACTCCGGGACAGGGCGGCCCGGGAATTAATTTT
CASSQDLTPGQGGPGINF
>TRBJ1-1|TRBV30|NA|NA
TGTGCCTGGAGTCCGGACGGGGGGGCTACTGAAGCTTTCTTT
CAWSPDGGATEAFF
>TRBJ2-5|TRBV5-1|NA|TRBD2
TGCGCCAGCAGCAGGGGTAGCGGGAGCAAAGAGACCCAGTACTTC
CASSRGSGSKETQYF
>TRBJ1-1|TRBV5-1|NA|NA
TGCGCCAGCAGCTTGGAGCCCGAGTACACTGAAGCTTTCTTT
CASSLEPEYTEAFF
>TRBJ2-1|TRBV11-2|NA|NA
TGTGCCAGCAGCACCCCTCAGGGTTTTGAGCAGTTCTTC
CASSTPQGFEQFF
>TRBJ1-1|TRBV7-9|NA|NA
TGTGCCAGCAGCTTAGTTAGTTGGACGGGAACTGAAGCTTTCTTT
CASSLVSWTGTEAFF
>TRBJ1-2|TRBV19|NA|NA
TGTGCCAGTAATATGCAGTCCCTCTCCCAAAACTATGGCTACACCTTC
CASNMQSLSQNYGYTF
>TRBJ2-7|TRBV6-5|NA|NA
TGTGCCAGCATCTTCAGGGGAAACTCCTACGAGCAGTACTTC
CASIFRGNSYEQYF
>TRBJ2-2|TRBV3-1/TRBV3-2|NA|TRBD1
TGTGCCAGCAGCCAAGCTACAGGGGCGACCGGGGAGCTGTTTTTT
CASSQATGATGELFF
>TRBJ2-3|TRBV13|NA|NA
TGTGCCAGCAGCCCGAGACTAGAGTCAGATACGCAGTATTTT
CASSPRLESDTQYF
>TRBJ1-2|TRBV2|NA|NA
TGTGCCAGCAGGGCTGGAGGTAACTATGGCTACACCTTC
CASRAGGNYGYTF
>TRBJ2-5|TRBV10-1|NA|NA
TGCGCCAGCAGTGAGTCTTCTGAGGGGGAGTATGGGACCCAGTACTTC
CASSESSEGEYGTQYF